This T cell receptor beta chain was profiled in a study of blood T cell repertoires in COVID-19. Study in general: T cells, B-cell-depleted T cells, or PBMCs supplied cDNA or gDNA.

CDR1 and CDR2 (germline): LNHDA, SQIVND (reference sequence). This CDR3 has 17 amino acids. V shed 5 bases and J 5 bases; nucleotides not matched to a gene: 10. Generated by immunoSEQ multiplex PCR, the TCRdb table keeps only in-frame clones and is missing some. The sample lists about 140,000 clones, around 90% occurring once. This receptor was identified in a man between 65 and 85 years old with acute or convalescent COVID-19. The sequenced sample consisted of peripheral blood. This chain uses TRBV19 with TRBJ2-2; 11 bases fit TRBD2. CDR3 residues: CASSELLAGVGTGELFF. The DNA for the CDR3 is TGTGCCAGTAGTGAACTACTAGCGGGAGTAGGGACCGGGGAGCTGTTTTTT.